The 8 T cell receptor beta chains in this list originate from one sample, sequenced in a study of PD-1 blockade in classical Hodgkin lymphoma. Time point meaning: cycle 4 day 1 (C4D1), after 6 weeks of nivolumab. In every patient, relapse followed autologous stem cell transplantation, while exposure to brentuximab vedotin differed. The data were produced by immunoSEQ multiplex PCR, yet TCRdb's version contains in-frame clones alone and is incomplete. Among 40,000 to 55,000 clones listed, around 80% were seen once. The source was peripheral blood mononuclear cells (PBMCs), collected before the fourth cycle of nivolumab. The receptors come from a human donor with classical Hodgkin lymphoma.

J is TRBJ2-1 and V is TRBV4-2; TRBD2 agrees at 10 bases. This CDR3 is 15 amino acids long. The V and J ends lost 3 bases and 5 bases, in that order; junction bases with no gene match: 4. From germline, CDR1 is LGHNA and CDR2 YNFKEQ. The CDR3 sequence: CASSHISGGNNEQFF. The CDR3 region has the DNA TGTGCCAGCAGCCATATTAGCGGGGGGAACAATGAGCAGTTCTTC.

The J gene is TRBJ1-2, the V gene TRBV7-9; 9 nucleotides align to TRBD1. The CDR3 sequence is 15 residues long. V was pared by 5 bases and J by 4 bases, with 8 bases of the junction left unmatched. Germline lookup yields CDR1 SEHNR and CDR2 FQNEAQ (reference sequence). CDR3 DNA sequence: TGTGCCAGCAGCCTCTTGACAGGGGGTCTCTATGGCTACACCTTC. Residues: CASSLLTGGLYGYTF.

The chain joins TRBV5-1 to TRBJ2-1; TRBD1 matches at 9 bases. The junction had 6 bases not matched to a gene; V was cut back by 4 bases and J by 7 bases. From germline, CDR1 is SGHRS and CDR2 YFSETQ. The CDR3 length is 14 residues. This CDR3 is CASSPDRGRNEQFF. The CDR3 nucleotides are TGCGCCAGCAGCCCGGACAGGGGTCGGAATGAGCAGTTCTTC. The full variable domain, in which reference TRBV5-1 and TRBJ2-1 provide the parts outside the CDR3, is KAGVTQTPRYLIKTRGQQVTLSCSPISGHRSVSWYQQTPGQGLQFLFEYFSETQRNKGNFPGRFSGRQFSNSRSEMNVSTLELGDSALYLCASSPDRGRNEQFFGPGTRLTVL.

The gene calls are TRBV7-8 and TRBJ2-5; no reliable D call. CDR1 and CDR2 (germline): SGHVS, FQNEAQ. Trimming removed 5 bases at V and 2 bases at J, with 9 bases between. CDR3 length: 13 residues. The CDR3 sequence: CASSNGFQETQYF. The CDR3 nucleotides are TGTGCCAGCAGCAACGGGTTTCAAGAGACCCAGTACTTC.

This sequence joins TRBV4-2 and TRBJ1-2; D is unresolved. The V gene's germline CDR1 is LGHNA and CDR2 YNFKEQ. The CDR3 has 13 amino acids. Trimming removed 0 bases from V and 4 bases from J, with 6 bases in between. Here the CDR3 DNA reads TGTGCCAGCAGCCAAGACCTCAGCTATGGCTACACCTTC. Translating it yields CASSQDLSYGYTF.

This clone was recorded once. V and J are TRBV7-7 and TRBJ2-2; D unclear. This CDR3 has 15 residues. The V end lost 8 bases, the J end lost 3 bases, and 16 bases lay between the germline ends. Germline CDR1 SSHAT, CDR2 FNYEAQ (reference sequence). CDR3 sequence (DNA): TGTGCCAGCGGACGCAGTGCTCGGGACACCGGGGAGCTGTTTTTT. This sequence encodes CASGRSARDTGELFF.

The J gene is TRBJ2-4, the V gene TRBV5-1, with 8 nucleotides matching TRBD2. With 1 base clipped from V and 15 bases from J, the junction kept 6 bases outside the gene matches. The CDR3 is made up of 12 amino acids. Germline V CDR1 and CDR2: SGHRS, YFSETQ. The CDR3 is CASSLSGTSSYF. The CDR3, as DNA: TGCGCCAGCAGCTTGTCCGGGACTAGTTCGTACTTC. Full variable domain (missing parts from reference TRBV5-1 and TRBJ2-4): KAGVTQTPRYLIKTRGQQVTLSCSPISGHRSVSWYQQTPGQGLQFLFEYFSETQRNKGNFPGRFSGRQFSNSRSEMNVSTLELGDSALYLCASSLSGTSSYFGAGTRLSVL.

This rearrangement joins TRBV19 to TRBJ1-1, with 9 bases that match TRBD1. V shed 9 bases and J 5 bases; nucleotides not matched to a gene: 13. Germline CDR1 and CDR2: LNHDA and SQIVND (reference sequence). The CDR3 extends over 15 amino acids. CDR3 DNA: TGTGCCAGCTTGGGACAGGGCGGACTTGTGACTGAAGCTTTCTTT. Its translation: CASLGQGGLVTEAFF. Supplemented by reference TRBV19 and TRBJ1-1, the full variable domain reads DGGITQSPKYLFRKEGQNVTLSCEQNLNHDAMYWYRQDPGQGLRLIYYSQIVNDFQKGDIAEGYSVSREKKESFPLTVTSAQKNPTAFYLCASLGQGGLVTEAFFGQGTRLTVV.